These 2 T cell receptor beta chains came from one sample sequenced in a study of cytomegalovirus exposure and HLA in healthy donors. It was with 60 Vbeta and 13 Jbeta primers that the PCR ran. Libraries were prepared by immunoSEQ multiplex PCR; TCRdb keeps only in-frame clonotypes and omits some of them. Of fewer than 110,000 clones in the sample, roughly 70% were seen once. The specimen sequenced was PBMCs. The receptors shown here come from a man aged 45-65 years in good health and CMV-seronegative.

The table lists this clone with a few counts. V and J are TRBV5-1 and TRBJ1-3; D is possibly TRBD1 (6 bases). The V gene lost 6 bases and the J gene lost 4 bases, with 17 bases spanning the gap. In germline, CDR1 is SGHRS, CDR2 YFSETQ. The CDR3 has 15 residues. The CDR3 here is CASTRTGTSGNTIYF. CDR3 sequence (DNA): TGCGCCAGCACCCGGACCGGGACATCGGGAAACACCATATATTTT. The whole variable domain, remainder taken from reference TRBV5-1 and TRBJ1-3, is KAGVTQTPRYLIKTRGQQVTLSCSPISGHRSVSWYQQTPGQGLQFLFEYFSETQRNKGNFPGRFSGRQFSNSRSEMNVSTLELGDSALYLCASTRTGTSGNTIYFGEGSWLTVV.

CDR3 nucleotide sequence: TGTGCCAGCAGTTCCCTACAGGGGCTAAATCAGCCCCAGCATTTT. Protein: CASSSLQGLNQPQHF. The J gene is TRBJ1-5, the V gene TRBV28, with 7 bases that match TRBD1. Germline CDR1 is MDHEN and CDR2 is SYDVKM. Unmatched junction bases numbered 7, after V lost 4 bases and J lost 4 bases. This CDR3 contains 15 residues.